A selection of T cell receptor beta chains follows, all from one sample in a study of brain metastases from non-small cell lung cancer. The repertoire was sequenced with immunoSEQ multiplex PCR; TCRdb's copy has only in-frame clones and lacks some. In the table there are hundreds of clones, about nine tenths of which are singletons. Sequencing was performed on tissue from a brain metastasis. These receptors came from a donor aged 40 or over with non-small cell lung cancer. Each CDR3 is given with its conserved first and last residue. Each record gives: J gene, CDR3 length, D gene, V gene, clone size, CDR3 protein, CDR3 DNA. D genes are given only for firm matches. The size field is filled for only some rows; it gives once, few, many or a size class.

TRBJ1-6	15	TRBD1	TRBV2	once	CASIRTGQGGTPLHF	TGTGCCAGCATCAGGACAGGACAGGGAGGGACACCCCTCCACTTT
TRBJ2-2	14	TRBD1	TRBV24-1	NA	CATSRQGATGELFF	TGTGCCACCAGTCGACAGGGCGCCACCGGGGAGCTGTTTTTT
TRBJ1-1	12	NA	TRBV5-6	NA	CASSLRDTEAFF	TGTGCCAGCAGCTTGAGGGACACTGAAGCTTTCTTT
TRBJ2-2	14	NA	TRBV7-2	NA	CASSSYRDTGELFF	TGTGCCAGCAGCTCGTACAGAGACACCGGGGAGCTGTTTTTT
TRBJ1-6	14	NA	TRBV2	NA	CASSEEGRGSPLHF	TGTGCCAGCAGTGAGGAGGGACGGGGGTCACCCCTCCACTTT
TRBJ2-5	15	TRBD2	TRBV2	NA	CASKDDSGGSETQYF	TGTGCCAGCAAGGACGATAGCGGGGGTTCGGAGACCCAGTACTTC
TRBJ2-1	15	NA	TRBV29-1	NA	CSVEVAASSYNEQFF	TGCAGCGTTGAGGTGGCCGCGAGCTCCTACAATGAGCAGTTCTTC
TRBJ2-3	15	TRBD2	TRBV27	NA	CASSLLAGGADTQYF	TGTGCCAGCAGTTTACTAGCGGGGGGCGCAGATACGCAGTATTTT
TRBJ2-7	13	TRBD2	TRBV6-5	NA	CASSIAGGSEQYF	TGTGCCAGCAGTATTGCGGGAGGGTCAGAGCAGTACTTC
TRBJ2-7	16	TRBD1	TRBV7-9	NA	CASSPGTGTFSYEQYF	TGTGCCAGCAGTCCCGGGACAGGCACCTTCTCCTACGAGCAGTACTTC
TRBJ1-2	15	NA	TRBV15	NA	CATSREGGGVEGYTF	TGTGCCACCAGCAGAGAAGGCGGGGGCGTCGAGGGCTACACCTTC
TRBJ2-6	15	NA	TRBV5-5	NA	CASSGWGDGANVLTF	TGTGCCAGCAGCGGGTGGGGTGATGGGGCCAACGTCCTGACTTTC
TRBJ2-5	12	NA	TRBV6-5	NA	CASSSGLKTQYF	TGTGCCAGCAGTTCAGGGTTGAAGACCCAGTACTTC
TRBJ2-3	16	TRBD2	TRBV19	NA	CASSIDLAGGTDTQYF	TGTGCCAGTAGTATAGATCTAGCGGGAGGCACAGATACGCAGTATTTT
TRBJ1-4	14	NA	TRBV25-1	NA	CASSGGQRNEKLFF	TGTGCCAGCAGTGGAGGACAACGCAATGAAAAACTGTTTTTT
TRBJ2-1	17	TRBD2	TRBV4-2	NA	CASSQVASGTVGNEQFF	TGTGCCAGCAGCCAAGTCGCTAGCGGGACGGTCGGCAATGAGCAGTTCTTC
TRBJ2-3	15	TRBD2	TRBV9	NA	CASSAGLAGEGTQYF	TGTGCCAGCAGCGCCGGACTAGCGGGAGAAGGTACGCAGTATTTT
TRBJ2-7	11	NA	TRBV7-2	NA	CASSLSYEQYF	TGTGCCAGCAGCCTCTCCTACGAGCAGTACTTC
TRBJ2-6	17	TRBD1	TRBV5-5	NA	CASTWLPGGAGANVLTF	TGTGCCAGCACCTGGCTTCCAGGGGGCGCTGGGGCCAACGTTCTGACTTTC
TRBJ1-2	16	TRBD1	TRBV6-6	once	CASSADARGQSNGYTF	TGTGCCAGCAGTGCTGACGCCAGGGGGCAGTCCAATGGCTACACCTTC
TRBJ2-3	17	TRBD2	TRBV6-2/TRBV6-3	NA	CASSYSPSGAGTDTQYF	TGTGCCAGCAGTTACTCCCCTAGCGGAGCCGGGACAGATACGCAGTATTTT
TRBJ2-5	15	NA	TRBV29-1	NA	CSVPKKGTVRETQYF	TGCAGCGTCCCCAAGAAGGGGACGGTGCGGGAGACCCAGTACTTC
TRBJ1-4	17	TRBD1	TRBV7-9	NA	CASSSLRTGHGNEKLFF	TGTGCCAGCAGCTCCCTTCGGACAGGCCACGGCAATGAAAAACTGTTTTTT
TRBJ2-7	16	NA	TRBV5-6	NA	CASSLAKDSMAYEQYF	TGTGCCAGCAGCTTGGCCAAGGATTCTATGGCGTACGAGCAGTACTTC
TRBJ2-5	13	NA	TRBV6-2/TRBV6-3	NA	CASSHQGQETQYF	TGTGCCAGCAGCCACCAGGGGCAAGAGACCCAGTACTTC
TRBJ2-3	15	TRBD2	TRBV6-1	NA	CASSETSGGADTQYF	TGTGCCAGCAGTGAAACTAGCGGGGGGGCAGATACGCAGTATTTT
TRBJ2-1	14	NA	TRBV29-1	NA	CSVVRDPRPNEQFF	TGCAGCGTGGTCCGGGACCCCCGTCCCAATGAGCAGTTCTTC
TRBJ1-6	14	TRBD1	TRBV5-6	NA	CASYPWDRGLSLHF	TGTGCCAGCTATCCCTGGGACAGGGGGTTATCCCTCCACTTT